A single sample gave rise to the 25 T cell receptor beta chains below, sequenced in a study of cytomegalovirus exposure and HLA in healthy donors. This PCR relied on a set of 60 Vbeta primers and 13 Jbeta primers. Generated by immunoSEQ multiplex PCR, the TCRdb table keeps only in-frame clones and is missing some. The table records 74,000 or so clones, over 65% of them present only once. Sequencing input: PBMCs. Receptors originate from a man aged 50 to 60 in good health and CMV-seropositive.

The chain links TRBV15 to TRBJ1-1, with D possibly TRBD1 on 5 matching bases. This CDR3 is 15 amino acids long. Germline V CDR1 and CDR2: LNHNV, YYDKDF (reference sequence). The germline V and J ends were trimmed by 1 base and 0 bases, with 9 bases remaining between them. CDR3 nucleotides: TGTGCCACCAGCAGAGGGGGCCTATTGAACACTGAAGCTTTCTTT. Its translation is CATSRGGLLNTEAFF.

The chain links TRBV5-1 to TRBJ2-7; D not resolved. In germline, CDR1 is SGHRS, CDR2 YFSETQ. CDR3 size: 10 residues. Trimming pared 8 bases from V and 6 bases from J, leaving 9 bases between. The CDR3 region is CARKLGEQYF. CDR3 DNA sequence: TGCGCCAGAAAGCTAGGCGAGCAGTACTTC.

The chain has TRBV5-6 and TRBJ1-2; unclear D gene. Per germline, CDR1 SGHDT and CDR2 YYEEEE. The ends were cut back, 0 bases at V and 4 bases at J, with 10 bases in the middle. This CDR3 has 14 amino acids. The chain's CDR3 is CASSLDGTTYGYTF. The CDR3 nucleotides read TGTGCCAGCAGCTTGGACGGAACTACCTATGGCTACACCTTC.

Details on this clone: The same CDR3 arises from other DNA sequences in this sample as well. V gene TRBV18 combines with J gene TRBJ1-5, with D uncertain. This CDR3 spans 15 amino acids. The germline V gene has CDR1 KGHSH and CDR2 LQKENI. With 6 bases removed from V and 7 bases from J, the gap between germline ends came to 19 bases. In DNA form, the CDR3 reads TGTGCCAGCTCCCCCGCCGGTAGGGAGGTGCAGCCCCAGCATTTT. Protein sequence: CASSPAGREVQPQHF.

V usage is TRBV6-8 and J usage is TRBJ2-3; TRBD1 matches 9 bases. Germline V CDR1 and CDR2: MNHGY, SAAAGT. The trim removed 7 bases at V and 1 base at J, leaving 9 bases unmatched. This CDR3 has 16 amino acids. CDR3 DNA: TGTGCCAGCACCACCCGGAGGACAGGGGGCACAGATACGCAGTATTTT. Translating it yields CASTTRRTGGTDTQYF.

The V and J genes are TRBV28 and TRBJ1-5; a weak D match, TRBD1 (5 bases). The germline gives CDR1 MDHEN, CDR2 SYDVKM. CDR3 length: 14 amino acids. V lost 3 bases to trimming and J lost 3 bases, with 9 bases between them. In nucleotides, the CDR3 is TGTGCCAGCAGTTTGGGGGGGAACAATCAGCCCCAGCATTTT. Protein: CASSLGGNNQPQHF.

A single count supports this clone. This chain links TRBV5-7 with TRBJ2-7, with a possible D match to TRBD1 (7 bases). TRBV5-7 qualifies as an ORF whose function is uncertain. Trimming pared 0 bases from V and 3 bases from J, leaving 16 bases between. The CDR3 extends over 16 amino acids. CDR3 loop: CASSLGGSQGGYEQYF. The CDR3 region has the DNA TGTGCCAGCAGCTTGGGGGGGTCCCAGGGGGGCTACGAGCAGTACTTC.

V is TRBV18 and J is TRBJ1-2; D ambiguous. Germline-derived CDR1 and CDR2 are KGHSH and LQKENI. V lost 3 bases, J lost 8 bases, and 16 bases lay in between. This CDR3 spans 14 amino acids. The CDR3 bases are TGTGCCAGCTCACCGTCGAAAGGAGTCAGCGGCTACACCTTC. Its protein is CASSPSKGVSGYTF. Full variable domain (outside the CDR3, taken from reference TRBV18 and TRBJ1-2): NAGVMQNPRHLVRRRGQEARLRCSPMKGHSHVYWYRQLPEEGLKFMVYLQKENIIDESGMPKERFSAEFPKEGPSILRIQQVVRGDSAAYFCASSPSKGVSGYTFGSGTRLTVV.

With regard to this clone: Within the sample, other DNA sequences also encode this same CDR3. The CDR3 DNA reads as TGCGCCAGCAGCCCACAGGGCTACGAGCAGTACTTC. Its translation: CASSPQGYEQYF. The chain has TRBV5-1 and TRBJ2-7; weak D call: TRBD1 (6 bases). This CDR3 spans 12 amino acids. CDR1 and CDR2 (germline): SGHRS, YFSETQ. Trimming took off 4 bases at V and 3 bases at J, with 8 bases between the two ends. Looking up the rest from reference TRBV5-1 and TRBJ2-7 gives the full variable domain: KAGVTQTPRYLIKTRGQQVTLSCSPISGHRSVSWYQQTPGQGLQFLFEYFSETQRNKGNFPGRFSGRQFSNSRSEMNVSTLELGDSALYLCASSPQGYEQYFGPGTRLTVT.

This clone was observed once. The chain joins TRBV27 to TRBJ2-7, with D maybe TRBD1 (6 bases). Germline CDR1 is MNHEY and CDR2 is SMNVEV (reference sequence). The CDR3 totals 14 residues. The germline V and J ends were trimmed by 4 bases and 3 bases, with 13 bases remaining between them. This CDR3 is CASSSPGRGYEQYF. DNA for the CDR3: TGTGCCAGCAGTTCGCCCGGCAGGGGCTACGAGCAGTACTTC.

This chain uses TRBV11-3 with TRBJ2-3; 10 nucleotides line up with TRBD2. Germline V gene data show CDR1 as SGHNT and CDR2 as YENEEA. With 5 bases clipped from V and 3 bases from J, the junction kept 14 bases outside the gene matches. This CDR3 spans 18 amino acids. The CDR3 DNA follows: TGTGCCAGCAGCCCTTACCCCTCTAGCGGGAGAAAGACAGATACGCAGTATTTT. It encodes CASSPYPSSGRKTDTQYF.

V gene TRBV6-6 combines with J gene TRBJ1-1; D is perhaps TRBD1 (5 bases). Germline V CDR1 and CDR2: MNHNY, SVGAGI (reference sequence). Trimming took 0 bases from V and 5 from J, leaving 13 bases between them. The CDR3 length is 15 residues. This CDR3 reads CASSYSKTEGTEAFF. The DNA of the CDR3 is TGTGCCAGCAGTTACTCGAAAACGGAGGGGACTGAAGCTTTCTTT.

The chain is built from TRBV4-1 and TRBJ2-7, with 9 bases fitting TRBD2. V gave up 2 bases and J gave up 9 bases; unmatched junction bases: 11. This CDR3 spans 15 amino acids. CDR1 MGHRA and CDR2 YSYEKL come from the germline V gene. CDR3 coding DNA: TGCGCCAGCAGCCAACGAAAGGGGACTAGCTTTGGGCAGTACTTC. The encoded protein is CASSQRKGTSFGQYF.

The chain links TRBV6-5 to TRBJ1-2; tentatively, D is TRBD1 (5 bases). This CDR3 comprises 14 residues. CDR1 and CDR2 (germline): MNHEY, SVGAGI. The V end was cut by 2 bases, the J end by 5 bases, with 12 bases between. In nucleotides, the CDR3 is TGTGCCAGCAGTTACGGGGAGGGGAAGTATGGCTACACCTTC. As protein: CASSYGEGKYGYTF.

The V gene is TRBV5-4, the J gene TRBJ1-6, with 8 bases identical to TRBD1. V lost 4 bases, J lost 10 bases, and 13 bases stayed unmatched. Germline V gives CDR1 SGHNT, CDR2 YYREEE (reference sequence). The CDR3 contains 16 residues. CDR3 nucleotides: TGTGCCAGCAGCCTCTGGCGACAGGGGAGAGGATCACCCCTCCACTTT. Its translation is CASSLWRQGRGSPLHF. Based on the CDR3 plus reference TRBV5-4 and TRBJ1-6, the full variable domain is ETGVTQSPTHLIKTRGQQVTLRCSSQSGHNTVSWYQQALGQGPQFIFQYYREEENGRGNFPPRFSGLQFPNYSSELNVNALELDDSALYLCASSLWRQGRGSPLHFGNGTRLTVT.

The gene calls are TRBV19 and TRBJ2-1; 10 bases are shared with TRBD2. Germline loops: CDR1 LNHDA, CDR2 SQIVND (reference sequence). Losses at the gene ends were 9 bases for V and 7 bases for J; bases not matched to a gene: 12. The CDR3 consists of 15 residues. CDR3 sequence: CASEASGSGVNEQFF. For the CDR3, the DNA is TGTGCCAGCGAGGCTAGCGGGAGTGGGGTAAATGAGCAGTTCTTC.

The rearrangement uses TRBV7-8 and TRBJ2-7; 7 nucleotides match TRBD2. The V and J ends lost 0 bases and 2 bases, in that order; junction bases with no gene match: 13. Per the germline V gene, CDR1 is SGHVS and CDR2 is FQNEAQ. The CDR3 loop spans 18 amino acids. The CDR3 loop is CASSLAGDSGLRTYEQYF. The DNA for the CDR3 is TGTGCCAGCAGCTTAGCGGGGGATAGCGGGCTGCGTACCTACGAGCAGTACTTC. Using reference TRBV7-8 and TRBJ2-7 for the parts outside the CDR3, the full variable domain is GAGVSQSPRYKVAKRGQDVALRCDPISGHVSLFWYQQALGQGPEFLTYFQNEAQLDKSGLPSDRFFAERPEGSVSTLKIQRTQQEDSAVYLCASSLAGDSGLRTYEQYFGPGTRLTVT.

Only a few counts were recorded for this clone. The rearrangement joins TRBV10-3 to TRBJ2-1, with 7 bases identical to TRBD1. The CDR3 is 13 amino acids. After removal of 9 bases from V and 9 bases from J, the junction contained 11 bases not matched to a gene. Germline V gene data show CDR1 as ENHRY and CDR2 as SYGVKD. The CDR3 DNA is TGTGCCATTCTAGACAGGGTTGATGGTGAGCAGTTCTTC. Translating gives CAILDRVDGEQFF.

Details on this clone: One end of the junction does not line up with germline, which may come from a read error. The chain employs TRBV4-2 and TRBJ2-1; 11 bases line up with TRBD2. This CDR3 region has 16 residues. Germline V CDR1 and CDR2: LGHNA, YNFKEQ. This CDR3 is CVSSQEVAGGYNEQFF. DNA of the CDR3: TGTGTCAGCAGCCAAGAGGTAGCGGGAGGGTACAATGAGCAGTTCTTC.

The chain couples TRBV19 to TRBJ2-5; 7 positions match TRBD1. The CDR3 extends over 15 amino acids. Germline loops: CDR1 LNHDA, CDR2 SQIVND (reference sequence). V trimming: 3 bases; J trimming: 5 bases; junction bases outside the gene matches: 9. For the CDR3, the DNA is TGTGCCAGTAGTATTGGTAGACAGGGCTGGGAGACCCAGTACTTC. It specifies CASSIGRQGWETQYF.

CDR3 in DNA: TGTGCCAGCAGCTTAGGCCCGGGACTAGCGTCCTACGAGCAGTACTTC. Amino acid sequence: CASSLGPGLASYEQYF. The chain has TRBV7-2 and TRBJ2-7, with TRBD2 matching 10 bases. Per germline, CDR1 SGHTA and CDR2 FQGNSA. V dropped 1 base and J dropped 1; count of bases not matched to a gene: 4. The CDR3 is 16 amino acids.

This chain joins TRBV2 and TRBJ1-4, with D unclear. The germline V and J ends were trimmed by 4 bases and 3 bases, with 9 bases remaining between them. The CDR3 spans 14 residues. The germline gives CDR1 SNHLY, CDR2 FYNNEI. The CDR3 loop is CASSGRRANEKLFF. The CDR3, as DNA: TGTGCCAGCAGTGGACGGCGGGCTAATGAAAAACTGTTTTTT.

This clone has a handful of counts. The chain has TRBV30 and TRBJ1-2; 7 positions match TRBD1. The CDR3 is 13 residues long. Germline V lookup: CDR1 GTSNPN, CDR2 SVGIG (reference sequence). Germline trimming cut 5 bases from V and 8 bases from J; bases unmatched to any gene: 11. In nucleotides, the CDR3 is TGTGCCTGGGGCAGACAGGGACCGCGAGGCTACACCTTC. It is translated as CAWGRQGPRGYTF. The full variable domain, completed using reference TRBV30 and TRBJ1-2, is SQTIHQWPATLVQPVGSPLSLECTVEGTSNPNLYWYRQAAGRGLQLLFYSVGIGQISSEVPQNLSASRPQDRQFILSSKKLLLSDSGFYLCAWGRQGPRGYTFGSGTRLTVV.

This chain connects TRBV1 to TRBJ1-2. TRBV1 is a pseudogene segment. The CDR3 spans 15 residues. For the CDR3, the DNA is TGCACCAGCAGCCAAGTCTCTTCAGCGAGGCATGGCTACACCTTC. Protein product: CTSSQVSSARHGYTF.

The V and J genes are TRBV2 and TRBJ2-2, with 8 bases fitting TRBD1. Looked up from germline, CDR1 is SNHLY and CDR2 is FYNNEI. V shed 11 bases and J 4 bases; nucleotides not matched to a gene: 6. The CDR3 contains 13 residues. CDR3: CAEGTGITGELFF. The CDR3 nucleotides are TGTGCCGAAGGGACAGGTATCACCGGGGAGCTGTTTTTT.